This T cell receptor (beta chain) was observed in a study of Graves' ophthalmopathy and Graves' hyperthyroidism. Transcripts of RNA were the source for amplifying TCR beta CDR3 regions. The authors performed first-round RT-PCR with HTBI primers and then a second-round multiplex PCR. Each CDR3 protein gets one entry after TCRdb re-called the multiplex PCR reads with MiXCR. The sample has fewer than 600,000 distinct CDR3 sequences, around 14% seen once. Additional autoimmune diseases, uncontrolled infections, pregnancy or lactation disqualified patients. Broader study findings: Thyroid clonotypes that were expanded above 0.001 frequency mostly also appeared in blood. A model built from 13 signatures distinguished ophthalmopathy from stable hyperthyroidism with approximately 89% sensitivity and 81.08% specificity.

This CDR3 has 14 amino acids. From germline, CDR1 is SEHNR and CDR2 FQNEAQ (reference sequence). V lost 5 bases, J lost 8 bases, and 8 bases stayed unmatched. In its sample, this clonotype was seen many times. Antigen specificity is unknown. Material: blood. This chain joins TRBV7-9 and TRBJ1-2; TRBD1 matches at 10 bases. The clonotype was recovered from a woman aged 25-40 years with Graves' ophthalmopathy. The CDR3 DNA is TGTGCCAGCAGCATGGGACAGGGGATCTCCGGCTACACCTTC. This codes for CASSMGQGISGYTF.